Listed below are T cell receptor beta chains from one sample, sequenced in a study of T cell clusters in autoimmune cytopenias. Each CDR3 protein gets one entry in TCRdb, which reprocessed the multiplex PCR reads and gives no DNA. The sample includes 3,500 to 4,500 distinct CDR3 sequences. The sample also formed part of further work on T cell repertoires in aging, cancer and after chemotherapy.

The sample comprised peripheral blood. The receptors stem from a human donor in good health. CDR3s include the opening cysteine and the closing phenylalanine or tryptophan. Expanded clones are given a class, and other clones once, few, many or no size at all.

clone size: medium-sized
J gene: TRBJ2-1
V gene: TRBV5-4
CDR3 protein: CASSFDGHSYNEQFF

clone size: NA
J gene: TRBJ1-1
V gene: TRBV6-5
CDR3 protein: CASSLRLNTEAFF

clone size: NA
J gene: TRBJ2-6
V gene: TRBV20-1
CDR3 protein: CSARAGGSGANVLTF

clone size: medium-sized
J gene: TRBJ2-2
V gene: TRBV6-1
CDR3 protein: CASTPPADTGELFF

clone size: medium-sized
J gene: TRBJ1-1
V gene: TRBV13
CDR3 protein: CASSSGPTPTEAFF

clone size: medium-sized
J gene: TRBJ1-2
V gene: TRBV19
CDR3 protein: CASSPRSPRRGYGYTF

clone size: NA
J gene: TRBJ1-6
V gene: TRBV6-1
CDR3 protein: CASTPTGTGGSPLHF

clone size: medium-sized
J gene: TRBJ2-2
V gene: TRBV6-6
CDR3 protein: CASSFFRGQGGNGELFF

clone size: medium-sized
J gene: TRBJ2-6
V gene: TRBV27
CDR3 protein: CASSLPPTGLGANVLTF

clone size: medium-sized
J gene: TRBJ1-2
V gene: TRBV12-3/TRBV12-4
CDR3 protein: CASSLQGEGYTF

clone size: medium-sized
J gene: TRBJ1-2
V gene: TRBV12-3/TRBV12-4
CDR3 protein: CASTPTESNYGYTF